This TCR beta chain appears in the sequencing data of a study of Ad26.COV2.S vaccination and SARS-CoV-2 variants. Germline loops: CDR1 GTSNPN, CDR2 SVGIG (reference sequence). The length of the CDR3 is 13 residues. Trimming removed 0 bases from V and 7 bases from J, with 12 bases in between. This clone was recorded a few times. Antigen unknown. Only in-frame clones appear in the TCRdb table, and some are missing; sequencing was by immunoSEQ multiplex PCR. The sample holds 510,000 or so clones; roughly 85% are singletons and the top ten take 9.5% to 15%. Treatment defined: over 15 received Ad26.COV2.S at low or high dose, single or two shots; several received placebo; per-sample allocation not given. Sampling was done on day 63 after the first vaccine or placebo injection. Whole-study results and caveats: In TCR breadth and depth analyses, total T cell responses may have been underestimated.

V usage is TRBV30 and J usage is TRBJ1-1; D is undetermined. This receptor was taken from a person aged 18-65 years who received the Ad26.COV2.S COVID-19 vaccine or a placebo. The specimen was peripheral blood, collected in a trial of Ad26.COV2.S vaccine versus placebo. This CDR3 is CAWSVRTLDEAFF. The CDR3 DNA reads TGTGCCTGGAGTGTACGGACTTTGGATGAAGCTTTCTTT.